This paragraph reports one T cell receptor beta chain. The antigen remains unidentified. The data belong to a study of cytomegalovirus exposure and HLA in healthy donors. Study outcomes and limitations: Reports indicate that TCR beta sequences accurately predicted the HLA-A and HLA-B alleles of most subjects.

The length of the CDR3 is 20 residues. With 2 bases clipped from V and 7 bases from J, the junction kept 21 bases outside the gene matches. Per the germline V gene, CDR1 is SGHKS and CDR2 is YYEKEE (reference sequence). PCR primers comprised 60 Vbeta and 13 Jbeta primers. The protocol was immunoSEQ multiplex PCR, while the TCRdb copy is restricted to in-frame clones and leaves out a portion. The sample carries about 160,000 clones, 75% recorded once. V gene TRBV5-5 combines with J gene TRBJ2-1, with 10 bases aligning to TRBD2. The sequence was obtained from a female donor in good health and CMV-seronegative. The sequencing input was PBMCs. The CDR3 sequence is CASSFKTGGLAATLANEQFF. The CDR3, as DNA: TGTGCCAGCAGCTTTAAGACGGGAGGACTAGCGGCCACCTTGGCTAATGAGCAGTTCTTC. Based on the CDR3 plus reference TRBV5-5 and TRBJ2-1, the full variable domain is DAGVTQSPTHLIKTRGQQVTLRCSPISGHKSVSWYQQVLGQGPQFIFQYYEKEERGRGNFPDRFSARQFPNYSSELNVNALLLGDSALYLCASSFKTGGLAATLANEQFFGPGTRLTVL.